This TCR beta chain comes out of a study of tumor-infiltrating lymphocytes in primary liver carcinoma. Study background: Tissue type made little difference to sample yields of roughly 3.5 to 7.13 million productive TCRbeta reads.

Study findings and constraints: With p = 0.039, the top-250-clone fraction in tumors significantly exceeded that in blood.

Synthesis of TCR beta cDNA was carried out from approximately 470 ng total RNA with a constant-region primer. Three nested multiplex PCR rounds of slightly modified ARM-PCR generated TCR beta libraries. PCR rounds one and two used TRBV1-TRBV30 forward primers with a C-beta reverse primer for around 9 cycles each. TCRdb used MiXCR to reprocess the multiplex PCR reads, holding one entry per CDR3 protein. The profile shows about 330,000 distinct CDR3 sequences, around 60% of them singletons. CDR3 length: 14 residues. V was cut by 3 bases and J by 1 base, with 10 bases left in between. The germline CDR1 and CDR2 sequences are SGHAT and FQNNGV. This clonotype was picked up many times. Antigen unknown. Researchers drew blood RNA from unsorted whole blood and extracted germline DNA as well.

The TCR originated in a man aged 35 to 55 with primary liver carcinoma and hepatitis B virus infection. The genes are TRBV11-2 and TRBJ2-7; weak D call: TRBD2 (6 bases). The specimen sequenced was peripheral blood. DNA for the CDR3: TGTGCCAGCAGCTTCGGGACTCAGTCCTACGAGCAGTACTTC. It specifies CASSFGTQSYEQYF.